Below are 25 T cell receptor beta chains sequenced from a single sample in a study of T cells in localized non-small cell lung cancer. Sequenced by immunoSEQ multiplex PCR; TCRdb stores in-frame clones only, minus some. The data show about 52,000 clones, with approximately 86% seen just once and about a sixth held by the top ten. The material sequenced was PBMCs, taken before any cancer treatment. All receptors come from a female donor with stage II lung adenocarcinoma.

The J gene is TRBJ2-7, the V gene TRBV5-6; TRBD1 agrees at 7 bases. The J segment lost 2 bases and the V segment lost 4 bases, leaving 6 bases of the junction unmatched. The CDR3 loop spans 14 amino acids. The germline V gene has CDR1 SGHDT and CDR2 YYEEEE. CDR3 DNA sequence: TGTGCCAGCAGCCCGGGACAGAGTACCTACGAGCAGTACTTC. Residues: CASSPGQSTYEQYF.

This clone is a singleton in its sample. This chain connects TRBV27 to TRBJ1-2, with 10 positions matching TRBD1. The germline gives CDR1 MNHEY, CDR2 SMNVEV (reference sequence). J lost 5 bases, V lost 6 bases, and 9 bases had no gene match. CDR3 length equals 15 residues. CDR3 nucleotide sequence: TGTGCCAGCAGCCGGAACCGGGACAGGGGATATGGCTACACCTTC. It codes for CASSRNRDRGYGYTF.

This sequence joins TRBV27 and TRBJ2-1, with 9 bases matching TRBD2. Germline values: CDR1 MNHEY, CDR2 SMNVEV (reference sequence). The trim removed 3 bases at V and 4 bases at J, leaving 4 bases unmatched. This CDR3 has 15 residues. The CDR3 DNA reads TGTGCCAGCAGTTTGTCGGCGGGGGGGTACAATGAGCAGTTCTTC. Translation: CASSLSAGGYNEQFF.

The chain combines TRBV19 with TRBJ2-7; the D is unclear. Looked up from germline, CDR1 is LNHDA and CDR2 is SQIVND (reference sequence). This CDR3 spans 14 amino acids. With 4 bases removed from V and 3 bases from J, the gap between germline ends came to 13 bases. In DNA, the CDR3 is TGTGCCAGTAGTACCAGTTTTTGGGTCTACGAGCAGTACTTC. It translates to CASSTSFWVYEQYF.

This clone has a handful of counts. J is TRBJ1-6 and V is TRBV27; possibly TRBD1 for D (5 bases). The V and J ends lost 6 bases and 6 bases respectively, with 18 bases between them. Germline CDR1 is MNHEY and CDR2 is SMNVEV (reference sequence). The CDR3 sequence is 16 residues long. CDR3 residues: CASSPKAGTGNSPLHF. As DNA, the CDR3 is TGTGCCAGCAGCCCCAAGGCAGGGACGGGTAATTCACCCCTCCACTTT.

The rearrangement links TRBV6-5 to TRBJ1-2; TRBD1 matches at 8 bases. There are 15 residues in the CDR3. After removal of 2 bases from V and 8 bases from J, the junction contained 10 bases not matched to a gene. Germline V CDR1 and CDR2: MNHEY, SVGAGI. The CDR3 region is CASSYAGTGLQGYTF. For the CDR3, the DNA is TGTGCCAGCAGTTACGCGGGGACAGGCCTACAGGGCTACACCTTC.

The chain recombines TRBV4-2 with TRBJ2-5, with D maybe TRBD1 (6 bases). Deletions cut 2 bases from V and 2 bases from J, with 12 bases between. Germline V CDR1 and CDR2: LGHNA, YNFKEQ. This CDR3 contains 15 residues. The CDR3 region has the DNA TGTGCCAGCAGCCAAAGATTGGGGGCACAAGAGACCCAGTACTTC. Protein: CASSQRLGAQETQYF.

The CDR3 protein is CASSRTNEKLFF. CDR3 coding DNA: TGTGCCAGCAGTCGAACTAATGAAAAACTGTTTTTT. The chain is built from TRBV6-1 and TRBJ1-4; D not resolved. The CDR3 loop spans 12 amino acids. The V end lost 5 bases, the J end lost 1 base, and 2 bases lay between the germline ends. The germline gives CDR1 MNHNS, CDR2 SASEGT.

This chain joins TRBV4-2 and TRBJ2-2, with D perhaps assigned TRBD1 or TRBD2 (6 bases each). V lost 4 bases and J 1 base, leaving 13 bases between the germline ends. The CDR3 consists of 16 residues. CDR1 is LGHNA and CDR2 is YNFKEQ in the germline V gene. CDR3 sequence reads: CASSPRGVGNTGELFF. CDR3 nucleotide sequence: TGTGCCAGCAGCCCAAGGGGGGTTGGGAACACCGGGGAGCTGTTTTTT.

V usage is TRBV6-4 and J usage is TRBJ2-6; the D call may be TRBD1 or TRBD2 (6 bases each). There are 20 residues in the CDR3. CDR1 and CDR2 (germline): MRHNA, SNTAGT. The CDR3 DNA reads TGTGCTCGGCATTGGGGGGCTCAACCCCCCTTTATCTCTGGGGCCAACGTCCTGACTTTC. Its translation: CARHWGAQPPFISGANVLTF.

This clone appeared once. The V gene is TRBV10-3, the J gene TRBJ2-5, with TRBD2 matching 7 bases. Losses at the gene ends were 6 bases for V and 0 bases for J; bases not matched to a gene: 7. The CDR3 contains 15 residues. CDR1 ENHRY and CDR2 SYGVKD come from the germline V gene. CDR3 coding DNA: TGTGCCATCAGCAAAAACGGGGGGAACCAAGAGACCCAGTACTTC. Its protein is CAISKNGGNQETQYF.

V gene TRBV5-4 combines with J gene TRBJ1-2; D perhaps matches TRBD1 (6 bases). Trimming removed 0 bases at V and 1 base at J, with 7 bases between. CDR1 SGHNT and CDR2 YYREEE come from the germline V gene (reference sequence). The length of the CDR3 is 14 residues. The CDR3 spells CASSLGQVNYGYTF. The CDR3 DNA reads as TGTGCCAGCAGCTTGGGACAGGTTAACTATGGCTACACCTTC.

This sequence joins TRBV9 and TRBJ1-2; possible D gene TRBD1, 5 bases. The CDR3 is 16 residues long. Germline assignment: CDR1 SGDLS and CDR2 YYNGEE. V was clipped by 0 bases and J by 3 bases, with 15 bases between them. The CDR3 here is CASSVEGQARDYGYTF. The CDR3 region has the DNA TGTGCCAGCAGCGTAGAGGGGCAGGCCAGGGACTATGGCTACACCTTC.

This clone was counted between two and nine times. The gene calls are TRBV5-1 and TRBJ2-1; a possible D gene is TRBD1 (5 bases). Germline V gives CDR1 SGHRS, CDR2 YFSETQ. V was clipped by 5 bases and J by 10 bases, with 19 bases between them. The length of the CDR3 is 14 residues. CDR3 residues: CASSYTPGAREQFF. CDR3 coding DNA: TGCGCCAGCAGTTATACTCCTGGGGCCCGGGAGCAGTTCTTC.

The rearrangement links TRBV5-6 to TRBJ1-2, with TRBD1 identical over 10 bases. Germline V CDR1 and CDR2: SGHDT, YYEEEE. This CDR3 is 16 amino acids long. After removal of 3 bases from V and 4 bases from J, the junction contained 9 bases not matched to a gene. The CDR3 nucleotides read TGTGCCAGCAGCTCGCCCAGGACAGGGGGAATCTATGGCTACACCTTC. It encodes CASSSPRTGGIYGYTF.

The chain joins TRBV27 to TRBJ2-5; 12 bases map to TRBD2. In germline, CDR1 is MNHEY, CDR2 SMNVEV (reference sequence). The CDR3 is 18 amino acids. V shed 1 base, J shed 7 bases, and the junction held 13 bases outside the gene matches. For the CDR3, the DNA is TGTGCCAGCAGTTTATTCAAGGCTACTAGCGGGGGGCCAGGGACCCAGTACTTC. Encoded protein: CASSLFKATSGGPGTQYF.

The V call is TRBV2, the J call TRBJ2-3; possible D gene TRBD1, 5 bases. The V end was cut by 6 bases, the J end by 7 bases, with 17 bases between. Germline V gene data show CDR1 as SNHLY and CDR2 as FYNNEI. This CDR3 contains 14 residues. The CDR3, as DNA: TGTGCCAGCAGAATCCAGGGTCTCGAGAATACGCAGTATTTT. The encoded protein is CASRIQGLENTQYF. The complete variable domain, with remaining parts taken from reference TRBV2 and TRBJ2-3, reads EPEVTQTPSHQVTQMGQEVILRCVPISNHLYFYWYRQILGQKVEFLVSFYNNEISEKSEIFDDQFSVERPDGSNFTLKIRSTKLEDSAMYFCASRIQGLENTQYFGPGTRLTVL.

The chain has TRBV5-4 and TRBJ2-1, with 13 bases fitting TRBD2. This CDR3 is built from 17 residues. Germline V gene sequence: CDR1 SGHNT, CDR2 YYREEE (reference sequence). V dropped 1 base and J dropped 5; count of bases not matched to a gene: 6. CDR3 region: CASSLNSGLAGDNEQFF. The CDR3 coding sequence is TGTGCCAGCAGCTTGAATTCAGGACTAGCGGGGGACAATGAGCAGTTCTTC.

The V and J genes are TRBV19 and TRBJ2-2; D perhaps matches TRBD2 (5 bases). The CDR3 loop spans 16 amino acids. V gave up 2 bases and J gave up 1 base, with 11 bases separating them. Germline V lookup: CDR1 LNHDA, CDR2 SQIVND (reference sequence). The CDR3 spells CASSIHAGGNTGELFF. The CDR3 nucleotides read TGTGCCAGTAGTATACATGCAGGAGGGAACACCGGGGAGCTGTTTTTT.

CDR3 region: CASSLASQRETQYF. CDR3 sequence (DNA): TGTGCCAGCAGCTTAGCTTCCCAGAGGGAGACCCAGTACTTC. This chain joins TRBV7-9 and TRBJ2-5; unclear D gene. Trimming shortened V by 0 bases and J by 5 bases, and 10 bases separated the two germline ends. Germline V gene sequence: CDR1 SEHNR, CDR2 FQNEAQ (reference sequence). This CDR3 region has 14 residues.

This clone has just one count. The chain is built from TRBV7-9 and TRBJ1-3; D unclear. This CDR3 has 14 residues. Germline V lookup: CDR1 SEHNR, CDR2 FQNEAQ (reference sequence). Trimming stripped 5 bases from V and 0 bases from J, with 8 bases between. CDR3 sequence reads: CASSMTVSGNTIYF. For the CDR3, the DNA is TGTGCCAGCAGCATGACGGTCTCTGGAAACACCATATATTTT.

The chain joins TRBV7-3 to TRBJ2-1; D might be TRBD1 or TRBD2, each matching 5 bases. The CDR3 has 14 residues. Trimming cost V 4 bases and J 3 bases, with 10 bases left between them. Germline CDR1 SGHTA, CDR2 FQGTGA. For the CDR3, the DNA is TGTGCCAGCAGCTACGGGACGGACTACAATGAGCAGTTCTTC. Translated: CASSYGTDYNEQFF.

This sequence joins TRBV11-3 and TRBJ2-2; D perhaps matches TRBD1 (6 bases). The CDR3 length is 15 residues. Trimming took off 8 bases at V and 3 bases at J, with 16 bases between the two ends. CDR1 and CDR2 (germline): SGHNT, YENEEA. Here the CDR3 DNA reads TGTGCCAGCGGCACCACTGGGGGCGACACCGGGGAGCTGTTTTTT. It specifies CASGTTGGDTGELFF.

Worth noting for this clone: An end of the junction differs from the germline gene, which may be a read error. V is TRBV5-1 and J is TRBJ2-7; D could derive from TRBD1 or TRBD2 (5 bases each). Germline CDR1 SGHRS, CDR2 YFSETQ. The CDR3 covers 14 residues. The CDR3 region has the DNA TGCGCCAGCGGCTTGAGGCAGGGAGCTCTCGAGCAGTACTTC. It yields the protein CASGLRQGALEQYF.

To note about this clone: This same CDR3 is encoded by further DNA sequences in the sample. The rearrangement uses TRBV6-5 and TRBJ1-1; D might be TRBD1 (5 bases). V dropped 0 bases and J dropped 5 bases, with 7 bases sitting between them. Germline V gives CDR1 MNHEY, CDR2 SVGAGI. This CDR3 is built from 13 residues. For the CDR3, the DNA is TGTGCCAGCAGTTACTCGGGGGGAACTGAAGCTTTCTTT. It encodes CASSYSGGTEAFF.